This is a list of T cell receptor beta chains from one sample in a study of T cells in Graves' hyperthyroidism and ophthalmopathy. TCRdb re-derived calls from the multiplex PCR reads in MiXCR, one entry per CDR3 protein. Found here are about 200,000 distinct CDR3 sequences, approximately 16% of them singletons; the top ten hold 35% to 50%. The sequenced sample consisted of blood. All receptors come from a middle-aged man with Graves' hyperthyroidism. CDR3s include the opening cysteine and the closing phenylalanine or tryptophan. D genes are given only for firm matches. Only part of the rows carry a size: once, few, many, or a class if the clone is expanded.

J | V | size | D | DNA | CDR3
TRBJ2-2 | TRBV27 | many | TRBD2 | TGTGCCAGCACCCTCGGACTAGCCGGGGAGCTGTTTTTT | CASTLGLAGELFF
TRBJ2-4 | TRBV5-5 | few | TRBD1 | TGTGCCAGCAGCGCTTTGGACAGGGCAAACATTCAGTACTTC | CASSALDRANIQYF
TRBJ1-1 | TRBV20-1 | many | NA | TGCAGTGCTAGAACAGGGTTTGGCACTGAAGCTTTCTTT | CSARTGFGTEAFF
TRBJ2-1 | TRBV6-2/TRBV6-3 | many | NA | TGTGCCAGCAGTTACTCGATATTCCATCGGGGTAGGGTAGGAGACAATGAGCAGTTCTTC | CASSYSIFHRGRVGDNEQFF
TRBJ2-3 | TRBV6-1 | NA | NA | TGTGCCAGCAGTGAACGACAGGCTAGCACAGATACGCAGTATTTT | CASSERQASTDTQYF
TRBJ2-3 | TRBV6-1 | NA | TRBD2 | TGTGCCAGCAGGACAGCGGGAGTTTCGCCAGATACGCAGTATTTT | CASRTAGVSPDTQYF
TRBJ2-2 | TRBV15 | few | NA | TGTGCCACCAGCAGTTGGTACGCGAACACCGGGGAGCTGTTTTTT | CATSSWYANTGELFF
TRBJ2-7 | TRBV14 | few | NA | TGTGCCAGCAGCCAAGGCAGGGCCTACGAGCAGTACTTC | CASSQGRAYEQYF
TRBJ1-3 | TRBV6-1 | few | NA | TGTGCCAGCAGTTCCCTGAGGGGCACAAGTGGAAACACCATATATTTT | CASSSLRGTSGNTIYF
TRBJ1-6 | TRBV3-1 | many | NA | TGTGCCAGCAGCCAAGGGGCTTACGATAATTCACCCCTCCACTTT | CASSQGAYDNSPLHF
TRBJ2-2 | TRBV13 | many | TRBD2 | TGTGCCAGCAGCTTGGTCGTGCTAGCGGGGGGACGCACCGGGGAGCTGTTTTTT | CASSLVVLAGGRTGELFF
TRBJ1-1 | TRBV14 | many | NA | TGTGCCAGCAGCCTCGATGGGGGGCATATGAACACTGAAGCTTTCTTT | CASSLDGGHMNTEAFF
TRBJ2-5 | TRBV20-1 | many | NA | TGCAGTGCCCCGTTCTACAGGGGAGGAGAGACCCAGTACTTC | CSAPFYRGGETQYF